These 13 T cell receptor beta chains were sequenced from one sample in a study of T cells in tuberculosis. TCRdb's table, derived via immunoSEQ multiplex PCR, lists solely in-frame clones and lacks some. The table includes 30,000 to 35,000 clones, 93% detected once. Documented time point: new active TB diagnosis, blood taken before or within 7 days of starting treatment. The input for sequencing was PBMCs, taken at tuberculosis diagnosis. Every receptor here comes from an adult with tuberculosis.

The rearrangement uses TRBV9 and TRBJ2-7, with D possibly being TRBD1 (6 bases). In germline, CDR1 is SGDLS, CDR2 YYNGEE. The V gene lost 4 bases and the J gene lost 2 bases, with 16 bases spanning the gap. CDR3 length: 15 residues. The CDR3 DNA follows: TGTGCCAGCAGCTCTAGTCTTGGACAGCCCTACGAGCAGTACTTC. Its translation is CASSSSLGQPYEQYF.

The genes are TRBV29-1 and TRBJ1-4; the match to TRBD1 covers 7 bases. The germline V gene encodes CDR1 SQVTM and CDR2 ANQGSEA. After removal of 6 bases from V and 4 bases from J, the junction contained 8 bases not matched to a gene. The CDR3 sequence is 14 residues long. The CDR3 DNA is TGCAGCGTGACCGACAGGGACGATAATGAAAAACTGTTTTTT. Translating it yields CSVTDRDDNEKLFF.

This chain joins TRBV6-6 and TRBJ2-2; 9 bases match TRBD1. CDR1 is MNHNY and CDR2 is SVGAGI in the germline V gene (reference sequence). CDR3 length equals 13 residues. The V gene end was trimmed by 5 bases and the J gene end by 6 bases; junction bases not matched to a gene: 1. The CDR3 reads CASSRTGAGELFF. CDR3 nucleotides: TGTGCCAGCAGTCGGACAGGGGCCGGGGAGCTGTTTTTT.

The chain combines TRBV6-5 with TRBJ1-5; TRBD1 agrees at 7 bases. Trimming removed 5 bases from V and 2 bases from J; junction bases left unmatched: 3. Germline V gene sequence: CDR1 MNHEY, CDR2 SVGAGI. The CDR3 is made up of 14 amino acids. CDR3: CASSKGAGNQPQHF. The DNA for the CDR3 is TGTGCCAGCAGTAAGGGGGCAGGCAATCAGCCCCAGCATTTT.

The CDR3 DNA reads TGTGCCAGCTCACCGGGACTGCTCACAGATACGCAGTATTTT. Residues: CASSPGLLTDTQYF. V gene TRBV18 combines with J gene TRBJ2-3, with D possibly being TRBD2 (6 bases). The CDR3 totals 14 residues. Trimming removed 3 bases at V and 2 bases at J, with 9 bases between. Germline V gene sequence: CDR1 KGHSH, CDR2 LQKENI.

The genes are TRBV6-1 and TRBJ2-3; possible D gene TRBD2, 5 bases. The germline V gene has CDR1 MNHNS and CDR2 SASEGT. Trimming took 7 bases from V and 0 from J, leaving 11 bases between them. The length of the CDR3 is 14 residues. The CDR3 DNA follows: TGTGCCAGCATAGCGACACTTAGCACAGATACGCAGTATTTT. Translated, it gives CASIATLSTDTQYF.

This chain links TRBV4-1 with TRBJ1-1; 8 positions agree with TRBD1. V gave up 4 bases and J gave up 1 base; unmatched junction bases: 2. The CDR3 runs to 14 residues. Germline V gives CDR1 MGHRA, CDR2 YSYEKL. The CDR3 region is CASSPGQENTEAFF. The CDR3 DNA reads TGCGCCAGCAGCCCGGGACAGGAGAACACTGAAGCTTTCTTT.

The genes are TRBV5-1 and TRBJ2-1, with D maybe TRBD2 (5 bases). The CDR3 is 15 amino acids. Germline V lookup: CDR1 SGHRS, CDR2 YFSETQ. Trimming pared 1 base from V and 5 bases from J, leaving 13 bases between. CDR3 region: CASSLKLGENNEQFF. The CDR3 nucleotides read TGCGCCAGCAGCTTGAAGCTTGGGGAGAACAATGAGCAGTTCTTC.

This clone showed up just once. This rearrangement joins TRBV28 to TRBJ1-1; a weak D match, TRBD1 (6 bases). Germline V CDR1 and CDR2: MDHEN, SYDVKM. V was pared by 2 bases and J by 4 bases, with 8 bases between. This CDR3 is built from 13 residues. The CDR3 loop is CASSLEGVTEAFF. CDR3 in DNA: TGTGCCAGCAGTTTAGAGGGGGTCACTGAAGCTTTCTTT.

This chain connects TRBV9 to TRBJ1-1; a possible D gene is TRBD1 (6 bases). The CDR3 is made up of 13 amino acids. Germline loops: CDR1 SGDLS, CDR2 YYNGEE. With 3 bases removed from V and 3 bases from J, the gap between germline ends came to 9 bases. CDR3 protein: CASSAQGDTEAFF. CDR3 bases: TGTGCCAGCAGCGCACAGGGAGACACTGAAGCTTTCTTT.

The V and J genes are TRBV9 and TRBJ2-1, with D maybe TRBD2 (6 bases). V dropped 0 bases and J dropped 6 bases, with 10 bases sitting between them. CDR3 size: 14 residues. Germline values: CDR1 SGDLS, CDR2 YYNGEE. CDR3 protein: CASSVGTTANEQFF. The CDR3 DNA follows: TGTGCCAGCAGCGTAGGGACTACCGCCAATGAGCAGTTCTTC.

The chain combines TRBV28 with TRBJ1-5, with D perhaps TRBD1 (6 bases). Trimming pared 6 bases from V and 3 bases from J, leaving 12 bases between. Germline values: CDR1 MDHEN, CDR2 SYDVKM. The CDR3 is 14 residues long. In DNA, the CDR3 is TGTGCCAGCAGCCCGGACAGCCACAATCAGCCCCAGCATTTT. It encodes CASSPDSHNQPQHF.

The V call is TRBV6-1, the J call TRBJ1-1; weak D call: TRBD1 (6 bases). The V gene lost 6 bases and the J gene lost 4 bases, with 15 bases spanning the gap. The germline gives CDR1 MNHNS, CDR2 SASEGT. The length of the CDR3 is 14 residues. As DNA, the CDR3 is TGTGCCAGCAGGAATACAGGGTCGGGCACTGAAGCTTTCTTT. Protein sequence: CASRNTGSGTEAFF.